This T cell receptor beta chain is drawn from a study of T cell changes during pregnancy in multiple sclerosis. The protocol was immunoSEQ multiplex PCR, while the TCRdb copy is restricted to in-frame clones and leaves out a portion. The sample records 30,000 to 40,000 clones, roughly 89% being singletons. The ends were cut back, 0 bases at V and 1 base at J, with 6 bases in the middle. There are 14 residues in the CDR3. Germline V gene data show CDR1 as MGHRA and CDR2 as YSYEKL. The specimen comprised CD4+ T cells from peripheral blood mononuclear cells, sampled in the second trimester of pregnancy. The chain employs TRBV4-1 and TRBJ1-1, with no clear D. This sequence originates from a female donor with multiple sclerosis, enrolled in a pregnancy study. CDR3 loop: CASSQDRGNTEAFF. CDR3 sequence (DNA): TGCGCCAGCAGCCAAGACAGAGGGAACACTGAAGCTTTCTTT.